This T cell receptor beta chain is from a study of blood T cells in healthy people across ages. Study results and limitations: Per million T cells, TCR beta diversity dropped about linearly as age rose.

The extraction recovered at least 5.5 micrograms of total RNA per sample. The use of a sample-barcoded 5' primer and a J-beta primer mix characterized a second PCR of about 7 to 12 cycles. TCRdb processed the 5' RACE reads anew with MiXCR; each CDR3 protein has one entry. The data contain 650,000 to 900,000 distinct CDR3 sequences, 62% of them singletons. Trimming cost V 2 bases and J 5 bases, with 16 bases left between them. Germline CDR1 reads DFQATT; CDR2 reads SNEGSKA (reference sequence). This CDR3 is 14 amino acids long. This clonotype was recorded a few times. Its antigen is undetermined. Material: blood. This receptor was identified in a man aged 25 to 45 in good health. J is TRBJ2-7 and V is TRBV20-1; possibly TRBD1 or TRBD2 for D (5 bases each). CDR3 sequence (DNA): TGCAGTGCTAGACGCAGTAGGGGACGGAACGAGCAGTACTTC. It specifies CSARRSRGRNEQYF.